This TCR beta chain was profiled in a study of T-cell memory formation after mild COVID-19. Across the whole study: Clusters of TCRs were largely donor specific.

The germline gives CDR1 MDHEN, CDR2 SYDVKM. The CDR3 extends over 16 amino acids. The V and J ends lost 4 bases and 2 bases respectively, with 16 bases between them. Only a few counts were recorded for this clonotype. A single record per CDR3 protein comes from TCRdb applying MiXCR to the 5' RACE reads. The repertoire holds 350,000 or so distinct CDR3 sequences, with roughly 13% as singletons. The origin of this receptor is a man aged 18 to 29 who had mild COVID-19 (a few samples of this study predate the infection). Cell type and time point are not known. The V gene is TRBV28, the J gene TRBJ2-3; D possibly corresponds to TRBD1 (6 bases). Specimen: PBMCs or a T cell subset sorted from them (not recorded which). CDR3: CASSSIDRTYTDTQYF. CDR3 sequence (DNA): TGTGCCAGCAGTTCCATTGACAGGACTTACACAGATACGCAGTATTTT.